This T cell receptor (beta chain) was captured in a study of T cells in localized non-small cell lung cancer. Here immunoSEQ multiplex PCR was the method, and the copy in TCRdb shows in-frame clones only, minus some. Here the sample spans tens of thousands of clones, around 90% being singletons. Germline CDR1 and CDR2: MNHNY and SVGAGI (reference sequence). The CDR3 sequence is 14 residues long. The trim removed 2 bases at V and 4 bases at J, leaving 4 bases unmatched. The V and J genes are TRBV6-6 and TRBJ2-7, with 8 positions matching TRBD1. Material: peripheral blood mononuclear cells, obtained before any cancer treatment. The sequence was collected from a man aged 35 to 70 with stage III lung adenocarcinoma. CDR3 coding DNA: TGTGCCAGCAGTTACGTCAGGGGGCTATACGAGCAGTACTTC. Amino acids: CASSYVRGLYEQYF.